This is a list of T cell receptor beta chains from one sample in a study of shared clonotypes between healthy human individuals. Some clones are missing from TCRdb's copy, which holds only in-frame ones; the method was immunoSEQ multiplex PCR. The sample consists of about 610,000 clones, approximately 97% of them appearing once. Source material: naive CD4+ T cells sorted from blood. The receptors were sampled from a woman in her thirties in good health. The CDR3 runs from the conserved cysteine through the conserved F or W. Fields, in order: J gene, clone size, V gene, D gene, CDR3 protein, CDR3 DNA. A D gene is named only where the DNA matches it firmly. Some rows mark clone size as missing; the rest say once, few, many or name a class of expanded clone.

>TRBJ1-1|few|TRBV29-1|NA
CSVRSGTEAFF
TGCAGCGTTCGGAGTGGCACTGAAGCTTTCTTT
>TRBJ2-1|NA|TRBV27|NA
CVSKNSVTYNEQFF
TGTGTCAGCAAGAATAGCGTCACCTACAATGAGCAGTTCTTC
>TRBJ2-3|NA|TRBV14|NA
CASSQGVVRVYTDTQYF
TGTGCCAGCAGCCAAGGAGTAGTCAGGGTATACACAGATACGCAGTATTTT
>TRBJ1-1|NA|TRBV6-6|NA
CASSYSKTENTEAFF
TGTGCCAGCAGTTACTCGAAGACAGAGAACACTGAAGCTTTCTTT
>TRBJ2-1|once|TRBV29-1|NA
CSAALAPSYNEQFF
TGCAGCGCCGCACTAGCACCGTCCTACAATGAGCAGTTCTTC
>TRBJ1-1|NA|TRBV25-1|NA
CASSRDFEVPAFF
TGTGCCAGCAGTCGGGACTTCGAGGTACCAGCTTTCTTT
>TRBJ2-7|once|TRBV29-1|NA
CSALKTYEQYF
TGCAGCGCCCTTAAAACCTACGAGCAGTACTTC
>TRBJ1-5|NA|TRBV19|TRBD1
CASTKGQGDQPQHF
TGTGCCAGTACTAAGGGACAGGGGGATCAGCCCCAGCATTTT
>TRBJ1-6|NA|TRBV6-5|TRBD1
CASSPDRGRNSPLHF
TGTGCCAGCAGCCCAGACAGGGGTCGAAATTCACCCCTCCACTTT
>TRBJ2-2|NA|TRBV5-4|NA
CASSSPPGGTENTGELFF
TGTGCCAGCAGCTCCCCCCCGGGCGGGACAGAGAACACCGGGGAGCTGTTTTTT
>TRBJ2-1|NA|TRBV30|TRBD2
CAWSVPQRELNEQFF
TGTGCCTGGAGTGTACCCCAGCGGGAGTTGAATGAGCAGTTCTTC
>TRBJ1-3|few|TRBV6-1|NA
CASSADAGNTIYF
TGTGCCAGCAGTGCCGATGCTGGAAACACCATATATTTT
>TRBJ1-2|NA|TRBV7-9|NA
CASSLAGVPGYTF
TGTGCCAGCAGCTTAGCGGGGGTCCCTGGCTACACCTTC
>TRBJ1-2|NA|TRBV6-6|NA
CASSPGSRGYGYTF
TGTGCCAGCAGCCCGGGGTCGCGGGGCTATGGCTACACCTTC
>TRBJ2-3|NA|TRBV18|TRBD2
CASSPRTSGSGGTDTQYF
TGTGCCAGCTCACCTCGGACTAGCGGGAGCGGGGGCACAGATACGCAGTATTTT
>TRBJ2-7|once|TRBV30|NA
CAWSVKDLAWRPSYEQYF
TGTGCCTGGAGTGTTAAGGACCTTGCTTGGCGGCCTTCCTACGAGCAGTACTTC
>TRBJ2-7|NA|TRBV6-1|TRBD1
CASTRQGSYYEQYF
TGTGCCAGCACCCGACAGGGGTCGTACTACGAGCAGTACTTC
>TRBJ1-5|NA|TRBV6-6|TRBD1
CASRLQGAGQPQHF
TGTGCCAGCAGACTACAGGGGGCAGGGCAGCCCCAGCATTTT
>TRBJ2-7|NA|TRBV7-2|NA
CASSEQGYEQYF
TGTGCCAGCAGCGAACAGGGTTACGAGCAGTACTTC
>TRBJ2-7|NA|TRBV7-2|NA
CASSLAYGLRDSYEQYF
TGTGCCAGCAGCTTAGCTTACGGTTTGCGGGATTCCTACGAGCAGTACTTC
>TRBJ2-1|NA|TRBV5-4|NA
CASSLQGPVNEQFF
TGTGCCAGCAGCTTGCAGGGGCCCGTCAATGAGCAGTTCTTC
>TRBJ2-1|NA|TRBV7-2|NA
CASSSSGGYYNEQFF
NA
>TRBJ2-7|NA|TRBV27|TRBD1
CASTSTWDSFTYEQYF
TGTGCCAGCACCTCTACTTGGGACAGCTTCACCTACGAGCAGTACTTC
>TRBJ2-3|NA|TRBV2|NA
CASSDQADTQYF
TGTGCCAGCAGTGACCAGGCGGATACGCAGTATTTT
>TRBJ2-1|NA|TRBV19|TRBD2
CASSINGREYNEQFF
TGTGCCAGTAGTATCAACGGGAGGGAGTACAATGAGCAGTTCTTC
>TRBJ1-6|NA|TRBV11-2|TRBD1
CASSLMGRGTLGSPLHF
TGTGCCAGCAGCTTAATGGGCAGGGGGACTTTAGGGTCACCCCTCCACTTT
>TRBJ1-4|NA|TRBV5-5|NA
CASSTTAEKLFF
TGTGCCAGCAGCACGACTGCGGAAAAACTGTTTTTT
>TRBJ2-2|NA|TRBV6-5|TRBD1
CASRTGTANTGELFF
TGTGCCAGCAGAACCGGGACAGCCAACACCGGGGAGCTGTTTTTT
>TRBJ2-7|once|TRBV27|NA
CASSLSHTSLGSYEQYF
TGTGCCAGCAGTTTATCCCATACTAGCTTGGGCTCCTACGAGCAGTACTTC
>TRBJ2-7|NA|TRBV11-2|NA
CASSTISTQFSYEQYF
TGTGCCAGCAGCACGATTTCTACCCAATTCTCCTACGAGCAGTACTTC
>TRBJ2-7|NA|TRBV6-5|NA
CASSYSGGDSYEQYF
TGTGCCAGCAGTTACTCCGGCGGTGACTCCTACGAGCAGTACTTC
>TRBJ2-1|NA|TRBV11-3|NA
CASSSIGTANNNEQFF
TGTGCCAGCAGCTCTATCGGGACTGCTAACAACAATGAGCAGTTCTTC
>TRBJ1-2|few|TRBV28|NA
CASRRDYGYTF
TGTGCCAGCAGACGGGACTATGGCTACACCTTC
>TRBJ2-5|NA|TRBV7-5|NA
CVRSFYPNLKSPQYF
TGTGTCAGAAGCTTTTATCCTAACCTCAAGAGCCCCCAGTACTTC
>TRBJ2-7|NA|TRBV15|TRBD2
CATSRDQRGLGVDYEQYF
TGTGCCACCAGCAGAGACCAGCGGGGGTTGGGAGTAGACTACGAGCAGTACTTC
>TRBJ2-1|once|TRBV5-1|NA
CASSTSSGNPSYNEQFF
TGCGCCAGCAGCACAAGTTCCGGGAACCCGTCCTACAATGAGCAGTTCTTC
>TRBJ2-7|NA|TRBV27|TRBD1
CASSLPPGQVLYEQYF
TGTGCCAGCAGTTTACCCCCGGGACAGGTTCTCTACGAGCAGTACTTC
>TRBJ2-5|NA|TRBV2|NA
CASSEEVSQYF
TGTGCCAGCAGTGAAGAAGTTTCCCAGTACTTC
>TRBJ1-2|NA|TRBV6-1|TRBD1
CASSEGTGRDGYTF
TGTGCCAGCAGTGAAGGGACAGGGCGAGATGGCTACACCTTC
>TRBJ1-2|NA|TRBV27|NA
CASSSGRGVYGYTF
TGTGCCAGCAGTTCAGGACGGGGCGTCTATGGCTACACCTTC
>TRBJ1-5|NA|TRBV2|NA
CASSEQTENQPQHF
TGTGCCAGCAGTGAACAGACAGAGAACCAGCCCCAGCATTTT
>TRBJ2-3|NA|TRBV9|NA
CASSATRQSVDTQYF
TGTGCCAGCAGCGCGACTAGGCAATCAGTAGATACGCAGTATTTT
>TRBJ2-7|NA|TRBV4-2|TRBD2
CASSQDQGLGSEQYF
TGTGCCAGCAGCCAAGATCAAGGACTAGGGAGCGAGCAGTACTTC
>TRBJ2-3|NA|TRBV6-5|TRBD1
CAAGDRNTDTQYF
TGTGCCGCCGGGGACAGAAACACAGATACGCAGTATTTT
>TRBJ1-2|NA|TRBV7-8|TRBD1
CASSTGTGHQINYGYTF
TGTGCCAGCAGCACTGGGACAGGGCACCAAATTAACTATGGCTACACCTTC
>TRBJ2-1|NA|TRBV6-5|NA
CASSSQREQFF
TGTGCCAGCAGTAGCCAGCGGGAGCAGTTCTTC
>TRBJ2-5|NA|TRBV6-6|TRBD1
CASTDRGRKKAETQYF
TGTGCCAGCACGGACAGGGGGCGGAAAAAAGCGGAGACCCAGTACTTC
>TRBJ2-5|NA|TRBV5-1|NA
CASSLGRDRRGETQYF
TGCGCCAGCAGCTTGGGACGAGACCGGCGCGGCGAGACCCAGTACTTC
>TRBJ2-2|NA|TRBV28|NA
CASSLVRTGELFF
TGTGCCAGCAGTTTAGTCAGAACCGGGGAGCTGTTTTTT
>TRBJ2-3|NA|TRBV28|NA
CASTGAGDTQYF
TGTGCCAGCACAGGAGCTGGGGATACGCAGTATTTT
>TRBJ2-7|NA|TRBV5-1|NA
CASSFGAEYEQYF
TGCGCCAGCAGCTTCGGAGCGGAGTACGAGCAGTACTTC
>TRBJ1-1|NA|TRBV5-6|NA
CASSLRGASQGEAFF
TGTGCCAGCAGCTTGAGGGGGGCAAGTCAGGGTGAAGCTTTCTTT